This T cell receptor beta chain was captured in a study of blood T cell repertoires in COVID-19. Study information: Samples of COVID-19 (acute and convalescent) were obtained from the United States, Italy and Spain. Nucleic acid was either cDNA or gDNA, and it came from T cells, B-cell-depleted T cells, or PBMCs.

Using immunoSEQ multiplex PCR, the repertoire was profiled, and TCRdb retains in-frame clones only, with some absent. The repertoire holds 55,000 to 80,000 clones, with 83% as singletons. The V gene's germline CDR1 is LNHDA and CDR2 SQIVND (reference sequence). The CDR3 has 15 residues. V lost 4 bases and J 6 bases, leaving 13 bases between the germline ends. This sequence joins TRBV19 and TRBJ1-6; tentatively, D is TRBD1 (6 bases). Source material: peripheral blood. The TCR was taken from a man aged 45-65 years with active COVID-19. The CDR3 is CASSTRTAGNSPLHF. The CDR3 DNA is TGTGCCAGTAGTACCCGGACAGCCGGTAATTCACCCCTCCACTTT. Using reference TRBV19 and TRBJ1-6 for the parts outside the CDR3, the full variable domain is DGGITQSPKYLFRKEGQNVTLSCEQNLNHDAMYWYRQDPGQGLRLIYYSQIVNDFQKGDIAEGYSVSREKKESFPLTVTSAQKNPTAFYLCASSTRTAGNSPLHFGNGTRLTVT.